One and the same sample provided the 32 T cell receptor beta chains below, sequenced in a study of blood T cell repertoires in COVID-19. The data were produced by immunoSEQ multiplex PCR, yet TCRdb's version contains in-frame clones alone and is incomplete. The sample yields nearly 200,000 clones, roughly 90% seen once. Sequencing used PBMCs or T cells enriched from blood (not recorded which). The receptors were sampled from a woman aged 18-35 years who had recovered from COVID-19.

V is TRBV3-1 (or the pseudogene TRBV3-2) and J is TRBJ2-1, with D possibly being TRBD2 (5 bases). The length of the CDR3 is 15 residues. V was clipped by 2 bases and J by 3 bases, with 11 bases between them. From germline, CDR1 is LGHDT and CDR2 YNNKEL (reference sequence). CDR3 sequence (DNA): TGTGCCAGCAGCCAAAGCGGCTCGTACTACAATGAGCAGTTCTTC. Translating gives CASSQSGSYYNEQFF.

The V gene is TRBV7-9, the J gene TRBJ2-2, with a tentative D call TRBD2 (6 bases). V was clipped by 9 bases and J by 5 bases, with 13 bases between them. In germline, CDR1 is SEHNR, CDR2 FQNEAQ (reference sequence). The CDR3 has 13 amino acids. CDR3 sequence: CARRPGETGELFF. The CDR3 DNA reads TGTGCCAGACGTCCGGGGGAAACCGGGGAGCTGTTTTTT.

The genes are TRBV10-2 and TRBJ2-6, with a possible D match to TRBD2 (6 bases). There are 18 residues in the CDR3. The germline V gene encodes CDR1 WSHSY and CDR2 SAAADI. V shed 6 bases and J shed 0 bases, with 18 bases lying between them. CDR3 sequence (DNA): TGCGCCAGCAGAGAAGTGGGTTGGGGGGACTCTGGGGCCAACGTCCTGACTTTC. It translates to CASREVGWGDSGANVLTF.

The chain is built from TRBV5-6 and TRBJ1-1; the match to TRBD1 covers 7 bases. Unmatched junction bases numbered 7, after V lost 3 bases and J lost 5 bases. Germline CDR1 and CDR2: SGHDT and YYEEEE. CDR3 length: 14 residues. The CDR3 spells CASSSRQGRTEAFF. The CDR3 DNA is TGTGCCAGCAGCTCGCGACAGGGAAGAACTGAAGCTTTCTTT.

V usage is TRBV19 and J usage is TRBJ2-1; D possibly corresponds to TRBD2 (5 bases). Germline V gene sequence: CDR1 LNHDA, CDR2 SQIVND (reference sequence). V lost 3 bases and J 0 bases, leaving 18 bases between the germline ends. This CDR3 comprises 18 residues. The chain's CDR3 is CASSIRAERTISYNEQFF. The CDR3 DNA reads TGTGCCAGTAGTATTCGAGCAGAGCGGACCATCTCCTACAATGAGCAGTTCTTC.

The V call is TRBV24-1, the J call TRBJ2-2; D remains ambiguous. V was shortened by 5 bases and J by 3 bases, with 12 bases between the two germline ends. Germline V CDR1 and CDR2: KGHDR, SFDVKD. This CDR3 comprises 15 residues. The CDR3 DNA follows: TGTGCCACCAGTGTCCCGGGTTCGGACACCGGGGAGCTGTTTTTT. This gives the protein CATSVPGSDTGELFF.

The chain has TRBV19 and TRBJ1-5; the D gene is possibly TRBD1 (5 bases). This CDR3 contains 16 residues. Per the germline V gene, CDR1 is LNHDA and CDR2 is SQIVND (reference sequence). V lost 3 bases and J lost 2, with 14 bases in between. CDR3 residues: CASSMISGGGNQPQHF. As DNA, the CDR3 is TGTGCCAGTAGTATGATCTCCGGGGGAGGCAATCAGCCCCAGCATTTT.

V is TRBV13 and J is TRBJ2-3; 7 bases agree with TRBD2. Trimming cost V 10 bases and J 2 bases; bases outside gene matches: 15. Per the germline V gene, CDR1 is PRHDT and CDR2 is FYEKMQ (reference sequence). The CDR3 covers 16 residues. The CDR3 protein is CATTPEASGTTDTQYF. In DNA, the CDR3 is TGTGCCACCACCCCGGAGGCTAGCGGCACCACAGATACGCAGTATTTT.

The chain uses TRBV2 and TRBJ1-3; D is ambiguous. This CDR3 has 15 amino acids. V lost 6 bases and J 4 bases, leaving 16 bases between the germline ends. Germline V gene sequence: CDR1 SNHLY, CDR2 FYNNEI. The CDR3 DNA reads TGTGCCAGCAGGGGGTTTCGGGAGGACGGAAACACCATATATTTT. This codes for CASRGFREDGNTIYF.

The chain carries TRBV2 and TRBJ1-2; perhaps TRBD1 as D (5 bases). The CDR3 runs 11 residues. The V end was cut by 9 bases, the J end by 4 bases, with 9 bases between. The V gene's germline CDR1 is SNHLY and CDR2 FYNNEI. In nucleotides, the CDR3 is TGTGCCAGTAGCCAGGGCTATGGCTACACCTTC. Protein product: CASSQGYGYTF. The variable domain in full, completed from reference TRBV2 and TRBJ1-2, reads EPEVTQTPSHQVTQMGQEVILRCVPISNHLYFYWYRQILGQKVEFLVSFYNNEISEKSEIFDDQFSVERPDGSNFTLKIRSTKLEDSAMYFCASSQGYGYTFGSGTRLTVV.

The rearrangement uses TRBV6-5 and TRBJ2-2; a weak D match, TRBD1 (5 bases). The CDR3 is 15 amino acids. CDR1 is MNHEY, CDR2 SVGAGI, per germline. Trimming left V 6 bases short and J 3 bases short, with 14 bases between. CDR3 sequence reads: CASRSSRQYTGELFF. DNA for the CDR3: TGTGCCAGCAGGAGTAGTAGACAGTACACCGGGGAGCTGTTTTTT.

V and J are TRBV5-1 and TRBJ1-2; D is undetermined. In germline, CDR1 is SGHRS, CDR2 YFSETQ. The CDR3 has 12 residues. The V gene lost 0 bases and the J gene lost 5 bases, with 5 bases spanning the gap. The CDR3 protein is CASSLDQYGYTF. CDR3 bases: TGCGCCAGCAGCTTGGACCAGTATGGCTACACCTTC.

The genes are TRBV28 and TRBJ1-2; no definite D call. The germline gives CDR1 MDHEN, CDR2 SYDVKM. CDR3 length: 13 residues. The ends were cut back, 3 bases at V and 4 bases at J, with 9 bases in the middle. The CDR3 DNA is TGTGCCAGCAGTTTTGGCCGCTCCTATGGCTACACCTTC. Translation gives CASSFGRSYGYTF.

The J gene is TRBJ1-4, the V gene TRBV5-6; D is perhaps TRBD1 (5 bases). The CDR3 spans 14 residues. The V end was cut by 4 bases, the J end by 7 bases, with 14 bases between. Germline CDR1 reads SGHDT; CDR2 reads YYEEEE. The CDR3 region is CASSGRGIGEKLFF. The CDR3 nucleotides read TGTGCCAGCAGCGGAAGGGGAATCGGTGAAAAACTGTTTTTT.

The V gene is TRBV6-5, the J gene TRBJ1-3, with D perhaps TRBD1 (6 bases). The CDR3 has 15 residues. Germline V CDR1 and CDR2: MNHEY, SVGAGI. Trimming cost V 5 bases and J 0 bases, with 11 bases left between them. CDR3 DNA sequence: TGTGCCAGCAGTAATGACAGGAGCTCTGGAAACACCATATATTTT. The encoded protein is CASSNDRSSGNTIYF.

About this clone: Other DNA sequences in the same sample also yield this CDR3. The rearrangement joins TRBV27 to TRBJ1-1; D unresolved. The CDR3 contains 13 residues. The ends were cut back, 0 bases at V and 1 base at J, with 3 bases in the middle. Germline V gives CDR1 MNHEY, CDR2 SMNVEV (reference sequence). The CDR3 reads CASSLSRNTEAFF. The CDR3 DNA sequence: TGTGCCAGCAGTTTATCCCGGAACACTGAAGCTTTCTTT.

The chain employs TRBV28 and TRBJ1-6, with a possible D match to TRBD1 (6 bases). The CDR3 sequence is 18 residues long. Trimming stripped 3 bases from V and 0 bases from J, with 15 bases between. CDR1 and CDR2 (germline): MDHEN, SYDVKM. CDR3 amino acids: CASSLPTGPSSYNSPLHF. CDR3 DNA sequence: TGTGCCAGCAGTTTGCCTACAGGGCCGAGCTCCTATAATTCACCCCTCCACTTT.

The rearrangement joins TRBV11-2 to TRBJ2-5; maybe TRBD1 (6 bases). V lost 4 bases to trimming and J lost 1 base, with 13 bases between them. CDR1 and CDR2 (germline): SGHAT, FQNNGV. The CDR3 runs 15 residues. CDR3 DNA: TGTGCCAGCAGCTCCCGGGACATGGGCCAAGAGACCCAGTACTTC. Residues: CASSSRDMGQETQYF.

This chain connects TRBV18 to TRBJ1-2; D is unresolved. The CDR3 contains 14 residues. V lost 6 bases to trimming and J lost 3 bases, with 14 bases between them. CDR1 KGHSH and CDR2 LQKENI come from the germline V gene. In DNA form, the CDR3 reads TGTGCCAGCTCCTCCAATGGGAGGGACTATGGCTACACCTTC. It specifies CASSSNGRDYGYTF.

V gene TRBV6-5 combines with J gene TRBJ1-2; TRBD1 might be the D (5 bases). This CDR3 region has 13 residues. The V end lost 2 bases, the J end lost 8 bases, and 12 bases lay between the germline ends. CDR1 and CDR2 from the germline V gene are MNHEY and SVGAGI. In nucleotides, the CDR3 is TGTGCCAGCAGTTACGCGATGCGGGGGGGCTACACCTTC. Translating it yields CASSYAMRGGYTF.

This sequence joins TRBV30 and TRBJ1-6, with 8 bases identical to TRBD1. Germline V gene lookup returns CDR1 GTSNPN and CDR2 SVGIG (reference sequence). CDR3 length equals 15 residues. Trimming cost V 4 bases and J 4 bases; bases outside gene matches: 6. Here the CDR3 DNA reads TGTGCCTGGACCCCCCGGGACAGGTATAATTCACCCCTCCACTTT. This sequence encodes CAWTPRDRYNSPLHF.

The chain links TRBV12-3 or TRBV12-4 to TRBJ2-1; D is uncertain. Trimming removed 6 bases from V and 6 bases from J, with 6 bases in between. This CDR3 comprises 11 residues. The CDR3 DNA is TGTGCCAGCAGGAACGGCAATGAGCAGTTCTTC. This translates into CASRNGNEQFF.

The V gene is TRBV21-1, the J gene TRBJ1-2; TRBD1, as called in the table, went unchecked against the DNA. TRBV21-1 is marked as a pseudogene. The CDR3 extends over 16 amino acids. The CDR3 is CASSKALLGVQWGYTF. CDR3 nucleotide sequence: TGTGCCAGCAGCAAAGCGCTGTTAGGGGTACAGTGGGGCTACACCTTC.

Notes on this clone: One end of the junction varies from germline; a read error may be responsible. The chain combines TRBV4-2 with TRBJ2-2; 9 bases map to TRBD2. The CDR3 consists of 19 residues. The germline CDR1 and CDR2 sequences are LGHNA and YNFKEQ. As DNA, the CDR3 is TGTGCCCGCAGCCAGACACCGGGGCGGGGGGGCCAAAAGGCCGGGGAGCTGTTTTTT. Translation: CARSQTPGRGGQKAGELFF.

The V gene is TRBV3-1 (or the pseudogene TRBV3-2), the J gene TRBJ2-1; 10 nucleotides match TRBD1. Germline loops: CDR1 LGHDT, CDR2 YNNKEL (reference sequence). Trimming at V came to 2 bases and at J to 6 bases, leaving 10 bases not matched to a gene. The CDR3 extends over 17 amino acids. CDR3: CASSQPLGTGVANEQFF. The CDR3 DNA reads TGTGCCAGCAGCCAACCTCTAGGGACAGGGGTGGCCAATGAGCAGTTCTTC.

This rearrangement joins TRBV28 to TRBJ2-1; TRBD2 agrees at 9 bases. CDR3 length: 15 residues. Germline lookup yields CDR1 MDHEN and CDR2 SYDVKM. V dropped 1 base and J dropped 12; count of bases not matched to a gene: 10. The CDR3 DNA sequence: TGTGCCAGCAGTTTATCGGCGGGGGGGACGCTTAGGCAGTTCTTC. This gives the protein CASSLSAGGTLRQFF.

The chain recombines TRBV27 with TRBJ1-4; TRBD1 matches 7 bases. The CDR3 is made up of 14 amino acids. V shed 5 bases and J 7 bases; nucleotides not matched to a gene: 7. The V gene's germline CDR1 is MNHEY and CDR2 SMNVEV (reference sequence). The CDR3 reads CASSGRGLGEKLFF. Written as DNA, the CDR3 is TGTGCCAGCAGTGGTAGGGGGCTGGGTGAAAAACTGTTTTTT.

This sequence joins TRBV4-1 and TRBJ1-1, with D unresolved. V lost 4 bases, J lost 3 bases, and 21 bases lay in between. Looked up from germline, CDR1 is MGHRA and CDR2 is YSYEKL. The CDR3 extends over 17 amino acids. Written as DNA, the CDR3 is TGCGCCAGCAGCCTAAGGGATGTGGGAGGGTACGACACTGAAGCTTTCTTT. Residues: CASSLRDVGGYDTEAFF.

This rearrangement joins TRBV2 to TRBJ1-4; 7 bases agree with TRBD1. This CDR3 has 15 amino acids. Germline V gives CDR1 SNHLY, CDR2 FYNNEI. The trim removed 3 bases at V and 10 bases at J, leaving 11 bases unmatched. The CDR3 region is CASSETGRAGVKLFF. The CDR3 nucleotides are TGTGCCAGCAGTGAGACAGGGCGGGCCGGTGTAAAACTGTTTTTT.

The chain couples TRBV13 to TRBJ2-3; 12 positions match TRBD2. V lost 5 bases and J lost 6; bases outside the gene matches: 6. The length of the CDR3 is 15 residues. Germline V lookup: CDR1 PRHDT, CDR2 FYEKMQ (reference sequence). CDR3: CASSLTSGGLDTQYF. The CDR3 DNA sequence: TGTGCCAGCAGCCTCACTAGCGGGGGGCTGGATACGCAGTATTTT.

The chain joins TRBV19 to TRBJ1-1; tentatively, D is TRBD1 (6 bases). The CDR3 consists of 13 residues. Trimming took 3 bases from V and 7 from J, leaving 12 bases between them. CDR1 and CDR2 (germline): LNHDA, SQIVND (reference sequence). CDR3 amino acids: CASSIGTPNEAFF. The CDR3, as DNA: TGTGCCAGTAGTATCGGGACACCAAATGAAGCTTTCTTT.

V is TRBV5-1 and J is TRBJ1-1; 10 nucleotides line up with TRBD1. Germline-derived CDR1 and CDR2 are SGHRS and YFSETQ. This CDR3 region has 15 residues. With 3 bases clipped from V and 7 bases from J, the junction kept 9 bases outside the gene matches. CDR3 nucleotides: TGCGCCAGCAGCTCAGCCCAGGGACAGGGGTATGAAGCTTTCTTT. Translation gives CASSSAQGQGYEAFF.